A single T cell receptor beta chain is shown here with its context. The record originates from a study of blood T cell repertoires in COVID-19. Study at large: PBMCs, B-cell-depleted T cells, or T cells were the source of the cDNA or gDNA that made up the material.

Germline V lookup: CDR1 KGHSH, CDR2 LQKENI. Trimming pared 2 bases from V and 7 bases from J, leaving 6 bases between. CDR3 size: 12 residues. Under the authors' procedure: Reference gene primer amplification in the assay estimated nucleated cell counts. TCRdb keeps only in-frame clones here, not all; method: immunoSEQ multiplex PCR. Clonal size and the V and J genes are those of that table, whereas D and trimming came from the DNA. The sample lists some 200,000 clones, approximately 85% occurring once. The rearrangement uses TRBV18 and TRBJ2-1; no firm D call. The specimen sequenced was peripheral blood. The sequence came from a woman between 55 and 75 years old with acute or convalescent COVID-19. This CDR3 is CASSPEQNEQFF. For the CDR3, the DNA is TGTGCCAGCTCACCAGAACAGAATGAGCAGTTCTTC.